The 10 T cell receptor beta chains in this list originate from one sample, sequenced in a study of early T cells in non-severe SARS-CoV-2 infection (dated by TCRdb to 2020 to 2023). Library method: 5' RACE. The instrument was a NextSeq 500. TCRdb applied fastp at Q25 and MiXCR to the public reads, then kept only in-frame beta chains. Rows are combined by CDR3 protein, so each entry shows the most common genes and DNA. This sample comprises more than 80,000 distinct CDR3 sequences, approximately 17% of them detected only once. Of the sample, around 1.3% is held by the ten largest clones. The sample was whole blood. The receptor source for this set is an adult who was a healthcare worker with PCR-confirmed SARS-CoV-2 infection or an uninfected control (not recorded which).

This clonotype was detected ten times or more. The V gene is TRBV7-8, the J gene TRBJ2-7; D may be TRBD2 (6 bases). Germline V gene lookup returns CDR1 SGHVS and CDR2 FQNEAQ. Trimming stripped 3 bases from V and 5 bases from J, with 17 bases between. CDR3 size: 15 residues. CDR3: CASSFGMGRRDEQYF. The CDR3 DNA is TGTGCCAGCAGCTTTGGAATGGGTCGGAGGGACGAGCAGTACTTC.

This clonotype was seen repeatedly, ten times or more. The rearrangement uses TRBV5-6 and TRBJ1-3; TRBD1 aligns across 9 bases. Germline CDR1 is SGHDT and CDR2 is YYEEEE. Trimming removed 0 bases from V and 3 bases from J; junction bases left unmatched: 10. The CDR3 runs to 18 residues. The CDR3 reads CASSLGARGTGIGNTIYF. The CDR3 nucleotides are TGTGCCAGCAGCTTGGGGGCCCGAGGGACAGGGATTGGAAACACCATATATTTT.

The rearrangement uses TRBV12-3 or TRBV12-4 and TRBJ2-3; D is uncertain. The CDR3 is 15 residues long. Trimming stripped 4 bases from V and 2 bases from J, with 13 bases between. CDR3 DNA: TGTGCCAGCAGTTCACCCGGACGAGACACAGATACGCAGTATTTT. Translation gives CASSSPGRDTDTQYF.

This clonotype was recorded many times. The chain recombines TRBV4-2 with TRBJ1-2; D not resolved. V lost 3 bases and J 4 bases, leaving 12 bases between the germline ends. Per germline, CDR1 LGHNA and CDR2 YNFKEQ. The CDR3 runs to 14 residues. CDR3 region: CASSHGSASYGYTF. As DNA, the CDR3 is TGTGCCAGCAGCCATGGGAGTGCGAGCTATGGCTACACCTTC.

This clonotype was observed a handful of times. This chain connects TRBV7-2 to TRBJ2-3; D ambiguous. The CDR3 contains 12 residues. The V end lost 1 base, the J end lost 5 bases, and 4 bases lay between the germline ends. Germline CDR1 and CDR2: SGHTA and FQGNSA. CDR3 in DNA: TGTGCCAGCAGCTTAGTGGTAGATACGCAGTATTTT. It yields the protein CASSLVVDTQYF.

This clonotype was picked up one time. The chain joins TRBV24-1 to TRBJ2-2, with TRBD1 identical over 7 bases. Germline V gene lookup returns CDR1 KGHDR and CDR2 SFDVKD. The CDR3 contains 15 residues. With V trimmed by 6 bases and J by 2 bases, 5 bases remained unmatched. The CDR3: CATSTGEGNTGELFF. The DNA for the CDR3 is TGTGCCACCAGTACAGGGGAAGGTAACACCGGGGAGCTGTTTTTT.

In this sample, this clonotype turned up many times. DNA for the CDR3: TGTGCCAGCAGTACCCCCTCTCCAGATACGCAGTATTTT. This translates into CASSTPSPDTQYF. J is TRBJ2-3 and V is TRBV28; D gene unclear. This CDR3 spans 13 amino acids. V lost 5 bases to trimming and J lost 4 bases, with 10 bases between them. The germline V gene encodes CDR1 MDHEN and CDR2 SYDVKM.

The J gene is TRBJ2-5, the V gene TRBV6-2 or TRBV6-3, with 7 bases identical to TRBD1. This CDR3 is 14 amino acids long. CDR1 is MNHEY, CDR2 SVGEGT, per germline. Trimming at V came to 6 bases and at J to 2 bases, leaving 6 bases not matched to a gene. CDR3 protein: CASSRDRDQETQYF. CDR3 nucleotides: TGTGCCAGCAGCCGCGACAGGGATCAAGAGACCCAGTACTTC.

This chain joins TRBV29-1 and TRBJ2-2; 7 nucleotides line up with TRBD1. The germline gives CDR1 SQVTM, CDR2 ANQGSEA. This CDR3 has 14 residues. J gave up 7 bases and V 5 bases, and 10 bases lay outside the gene matches. CDR3 amino acids: CSVLLTGRGGELFF. The CDR3 DNA reads as TGCAGCGTTCTCCTGACAGGGAGAGGCGGGGAGCTGTTTTTT.

This clonotype has just a few counts. The chain couples TRBV28 to TRBJ2-3; the D gene is possibly TRBD2 (5 bases). Trimming left V 6 bases short and J 6 bases short, with 16 bases between. This CDR3 comprises 14 residues. CDR1 and CDR2 (germline): MDHEN, SYDVKM. The CDR3 coding sequence is TGTGCCAGCAGCCTTAGCGCTCTCCGGGATACGCAGTATTTT. Encoded protein: CASSLSALRDTQYF.